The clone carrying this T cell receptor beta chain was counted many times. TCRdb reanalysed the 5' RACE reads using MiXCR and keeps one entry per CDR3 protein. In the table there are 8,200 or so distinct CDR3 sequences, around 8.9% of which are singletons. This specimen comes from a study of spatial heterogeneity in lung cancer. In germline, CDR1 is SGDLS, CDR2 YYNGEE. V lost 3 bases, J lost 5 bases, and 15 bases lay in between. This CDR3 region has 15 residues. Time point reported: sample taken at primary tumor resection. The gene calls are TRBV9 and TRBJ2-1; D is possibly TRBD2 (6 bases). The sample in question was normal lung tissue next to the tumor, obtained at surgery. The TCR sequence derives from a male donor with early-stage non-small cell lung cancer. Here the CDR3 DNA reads TGTGCCAGCAGCGCTCATCCCGGGGGAAACAATGAGCAGTTCTTC. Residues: CASSAHPGGNNEQFF. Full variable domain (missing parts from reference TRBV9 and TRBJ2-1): DSGVTQTPKHLITATGQRVTLRCSPRSGDLSVYWYQQSLDQGLQFLIQYYNGEERAKGNILERFSAQQFPDLHSELNLSSLELGDSALYFCASSAHPGGNNEQFFGPGTRLTVL.